This T cell receptor beta chain derives from a study of blood T cell repertoires in COVID-19. As for the study in general: Researchers got acute and convalescent COVID-19 samples from the United States, Italy and Spain. T cells, B-cell-depleted T cells, or PBMCs provided the cDNA or gDNA that served as material.

V lost 0 bases to trimming and J lost 6 bases, with 12 bases between them. The CDR3 consists of 15 residues. Germline V gene data show CDR1 as LGHDT and CDR2 as YNNKEL (reference sequence). TCRdb keeps only in-frame clones here, not all; method: immunoSEQ multiplex PCR. The table shows 250,000 or so clones, with approximately 86% occurring only once. The V and J genes are TRBV3-1 (or the pseudogene TRBV3-2) and TRBJ2-1, with a weak D call TRBD1 (5 bases). What was sequenced was peripheral blood. The TCR sequence derives from a man at least 80 years old with acute or convalescent COVID-19. The CDR3 sequence: CASSQEAGPSNEQFF. The CDR3 DNA is TGTGCCAGCAGCCAAGAAGCAGGGCCTAGCAATGAGCAGTTCTTC.